What follows is one TCR beta chain and its context. The data derive from a study of shared clonotypes between healthy human individuals. TCRdb's copy holds only in-frame clones and misses some; the assay was immunoSEQ multiplex PCR. The sample carries roughly 500,000 clones, roughly four fifths recorded once. The TCR originated in a woman in her thirties or forties in good health. Some clones in this sample may be carry-over from other donors' samples. The sample taken for sequencing was PBMCs.

The CDR3 nucleotides read TGTGCCAGTAGTCCCGGGACAGGGGACCGCGAGCAGTACTTC. It translates to CASSPGTGDREQYF. The V call is TRBV19, the J call TRBJ2-7; 10 bases line up with TRBD1. The junction had 7 bases not matched to a gene; V was cut back by 5 bases and J by 6 bases. The V gene's germline CDR1 is LNHDA and CDR2 SQIVND (reference sequence). This CDR3 region has 14 residues. Full variable domain (rest looked up from reference TRBV19 and TRBJ2-7): DGGITQSPKYLFRKEGQNVTLSCEQNLNHDAMYWYRQDPGQGLRLIYYSQIVNDFQKGDIAEGYSVSREKKESFPLTVTSAQKNPTAFYLCASSPGTGDREQYFGPGTRLTVT.